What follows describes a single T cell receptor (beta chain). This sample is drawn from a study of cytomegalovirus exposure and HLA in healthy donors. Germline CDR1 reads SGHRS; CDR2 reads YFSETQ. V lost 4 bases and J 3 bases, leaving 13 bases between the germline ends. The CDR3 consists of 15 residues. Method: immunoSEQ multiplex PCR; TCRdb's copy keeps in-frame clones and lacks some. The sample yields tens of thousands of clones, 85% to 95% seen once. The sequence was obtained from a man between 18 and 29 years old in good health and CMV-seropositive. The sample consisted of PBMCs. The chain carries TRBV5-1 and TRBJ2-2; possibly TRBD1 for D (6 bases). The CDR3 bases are TGCGCCAGCAGCAGAAACAGGGATCACACCGGGGAGCTGTTTTTT. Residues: CASSRNRDHTGELFF.